Sequencing of this T cell receptor beta chain was carried out in a study of T cells in Graves' hyperthyroidism and ophthalmopathy. The TCR beta CDR3 regions underwent amplification using RNA transcripts as the source. HTBI primers drove first-round RT-PCR of the TCR CDR3. A single record per CDR3 protein comes from TCRdb applying MiXCR to the multiplex PCR reads. The sample includes approximately 590,000 distinct CDR3 sequences, 15% to 18% of them seen just once. Material for sequencing was blood. This clonotype was obtained from a woman aged 30 to 39 with Graves' hyperthyroidism.

CDR3 coding DNA: TGCAGCGGGACAGGGAACTCTGGAAACACCATATATTTT. As protein: CSGTGNSGNTIYF. This rearrangement joins TRBV29-1 to TRBJ1-3, with TRBD1 matching 8 bases. The germline V gene has CDR1 SQVTM and CDR2 ANQGSEA. Trimming removed 7 bases from V and 0 bases from J; junction bases left unmatched: 2. The CDR3 spans 13 residues.